These 11 T cell receptor beta chains were all obtained from the same sample, sequenced in a study of blood T cell repertoires in COVID-19. TCRdb's copy holds only in-frame clones and misses some; the assay was immunoSEQ multiplex PCR. The data hold a few hundred thousand clones, with over 75% observed a single time. The sample consisted of PBMCs or T cells enriched from blood (not recorded which). These TCRs come from a woman aged 25-40 years who had recovered from COVID-19.

The genes are TRBV4-1 and TRBJ1-5, with unresolved D. The CDR3 totals 13 residues. Germline V CDR1 and CDR2: MGHRA, YSYEKL. The V end lost 4 bases, the J end lost 7 bases, and 11 bases lay between the germline ends. The CDR3 DNA reads as TGCGCCAGCAGCCCCTTCCCGGGACAGCCCCAGCATTTT. Amino acid sequence: CASSPFPGQPQHF.

The chain has TRBV7-9 and TRBJ2-2; D possibly corresponds to TRBD2 (5 bases). The CDR3 length is 16 residues. Between the trimmed V and J ends, which lost 1 base and 0 bases, there was a span of 9 bases. CDR1 SEHNR and CDR2 FQNEAQ come from the germline V gene (reference sequence). The CDR3 nucleotides are TGTGCCAGCAGCTTAGGGGTCGGGGCGAACACCGGGGAGCTGTTTTTT. It encodes CASSLGVGANTGELFF.

The chain links TRBV6-5 to TRBJ1-2, with TRBD1 identical over 8 bases. The germline CDR1 and CDR2 sequences are MNHEY and SVGAGI. CDR3 length: 14 residues. V lost 2 bases, J lost 4 bases, and 3 bases stayed unmatched. The DNA for the CDR3 is TGTGCCAGCAGTTACGGACAGGGCAGCTATGGCTACACCTTC. Its translation is CASSYGQGSYGYTF.

This chain links TRBV28 with TRBJ1-6; D ambiguous. The CDR3 is 14 residues long. Trimming removed 8 bases from V and 2 bases from J, with 10 bases in between. Germline CDR1 and CDR2: MDHEN and SYDVKM. CDR3 region: CASLTGAYNSPLHF. CDR3 bases: TGTGCCAGCCTTACGGGAGCCTATAATTCACCCCTCCACTTT.

The chain has TRBV15 and TRBJ1-5; D is unclear. This CDR3 spans 15 amino acids. Germline lookup yields CDR1 LNHNV and CDR2 YYDKDF (reference sequence). Trimming stripped 7 bases from V and 4 bases from J, with 17 bases between. The CDR3 loop reads CATTLDKRANQPQHF. The CDR3 bases are TGTGCCACCACCCTCGATAAGAGGGCTAATCAGCCCCAGCATTTT.

The V call is TRBV10-3, the J call TRBJ2-1, with TRBD2 identical over 14 bases. Losses at the gene ends were 6 bases for V and 8 bases for J; bases not matched to a gene: 12. Germline V gene data show CDR1 as ENHRY and CDR2 as SYGVKD. CDR3 length: 17 residues. The CDR3 bases are TGTGCCATCAGCCCGTCACCGGGACTAGCGGGAGTCGATGAGCAGTTCTTC. This sequence encodes CAISPSPGLAGVDEQFF.

In nucleotides, the CDR3 is TGTGCCAGTAGCGATGGCGGGACAGGCCTTTATCAGCCCCAGTATTTT. It codes for CASSDGGTGLYQPQYF. The V gene is TRBV19, the J gene TRBJ1-5; 8 bases are shared with TRBD1. The DNA end lines up better with TRBJ2-3; the J call may be wrong. The germline gives CDR1 LNHDA, CDR2 SQIVND (reference sequence). The CDR3 extends over 16 amino acids.

The CDR3 sequence: CASSASSGGSLYEQYF. The CDR3 DNA reads TGTGCCAGCAGCGCATCTAGCGGGGGCTCCCTCTACGAGCAGTACTTC. The rearrangement joins TRBV9 to TRBJ2-7, with 10 bases fitting TRBD2. CDR3 length: 16 amino acids. CDR1 is SGDLS, CDR2 YYNGEE, per germline. With 3 bases clipped from V and 3 bases from J, the junction kept 9 bases outside the gene matches.

The chain combines TRBV30 with TRBJ2-7; 7 bases are a match to TRBD1. Germline V lookup: CDR1 GTSNPN, CDR2 SVGIG (reference sequence). The CDR3 covers 13 residues. The J segment lost 3 bases and the V segment lost 5 bases, leaving 7 bases of the junction unmatched. The CDR3 protein is CAWDTGANYEQYF. CDR3 sequence (DNA): TGTGCCTGGGACACAGGGGCGAACTACGAGCAGTACTTC.

This clone was counted a few times. This chain joins TRBV28 and TRBJ2-7, with TRBD1 as a possible D gene (6 bases). Looked up from germline, CDR1 is MDHEN and CDR2 is SYDVKM. The CDR3 spans 11 residues. As DNA, the CDR3 is TGTGGGAAGGGACATCTTCCCGAGCAGTACTTC. Protein sequence: CGKGHLPEQYF.

V gene TRBV7-2 combines with J gene TRBJ2-5; 9 bases align to TRBD2. The CDR3 has 16 amino acids. Germline V gene lookup returns CDR1 SGHTA and CDR2 FQGNSA. V dropped 5 bases and J dropped 1; count of bases not matched to a gene: 8. The CDR3, as DNA: TGTGCCAGCAGCCTCCAAGCGGGAGGCGGCCAAGAGACCCAGTACTTC. This gives the protein CASSLQAGGGQETQYF.